Each of the 26 T cell receptor beta chains below was sequenced from the same sample in a study of T-cell reconstitution after alpha-beta-depleted transplantation in children. A TCRbeta library incorporating unique molecular identifiers was prepared. One entry per CDR3 protein, called by TCRdb with MiXCR from the PCR reads. The repertoire consists of 100,000 or so distinct CDR3 sequences, with approximately 5.4% occurring once and the leading ten covering around 5.6%. The source was PBMCs, mostly from graft donor cells, collected 60 days after TCRalphabeta/CD19-depleted stem cell transplant. All receptors derive from a female patient aged 2-15 years who had a stem cell transplant for Fanconi anemia, so the T cells may come from the graft donor.

This clonotype occurred many times. The chain employs TRBV15 and TRBJ2-2, with D unresolved. V shed 0 bases and J shed 4 bases, with 12 bases lying between them. The CDR3 is 16 residues long. Germline lookup yields CDR1 LNHNV and CDR2 YYDKDF (reference sequence). The CDR3 loop is CATSRDRWQFTGELFF. The CDR3 DNA is TGTGCCACCAGCAGAGATCGGTGGCAATTCACCGGGGAGCTGTTTTTT.

At least ten counts were recorded for this clonotype. The chain employs TRBV14 and TRBJ2-1; tentatively, D is TRBD1 (5 bases). V lost 0 bases, J lost 12 bases, and 9 bases lay in between. The CDR3 sequence is 12 residues long. Per germline, CDR1 SGHDN and CDR2 FVKESK. CDR3 nucleotide sequence: TGTGCCAGCAGCCAAGACAGGGTTGGGCAGTTCTTC. Encoded protein: CASSQDRVGQFF.

The table lists this clonotype with many counts. This chain joins TRBV28 and TRBJ2-3; 10 positions agree with TRBD2. J lost 1 base, V lost 7 bases, and 14 bases had no gene match. Germline V gene sequence: CDR1 MDHEN, CDR2 SYDVKM. This CDR3 has 18 residues. CDR3 in DNA: TGTGCCAGCAACTTACCCCCCCTAGCGGGAGTCGGCACAGATACGCAGTATTTT. It is translated as CASNLPPLAGVGTDTQYF.

This clonotype appeared many times. This chain links TRBV7-9 with TRBJ2-7; no clear D gene. Trimming left V 9 bases short and J 1 base short, with 13 bases between. The germline V gene has CDR1 SEHNR and CDR2 FQNEAQ (reference sequence). The CDR3 has 13 residues. CDR3 coding DNA: TGTGCCAGTAGACCGGGCTCTTCCTACGAGCAGTACTTC. This sequence encodes CASRPGSSYEQYF.

This clonotype came up a few times. The DNA of the CDR3 is TGTGCCAGCAGCTTAGAACGGGCCAGGGTGCAAGAGACCCAGTACTTC. Translated, it gives CASSLERARVQETQYF. The gene calls are TRBV7-8 and TRBJ2-5; possibly TRBD1 for D (5 bases). Germline V gene sequence: CDR1 SGHVS, CDR2 FQNEAQ. Trimming removed 1 base at V and 2 bases at J, with 14 bases between. The CDR3 contains 16 residues.

This chain connects TRBV18 to TRBJ2-7; TRBD1 matches 8 bases. The ends lost 2 bases at V and 5 bases at J; junction bases unmatched: 8. Germline V gives CDR1 KGHSH, CDR2 LQKENI. The CDR3 runs 15 residues. This chain's CDR3 is CASSPGTGGFDEQYF. CDR3 in DNA: TGTGCCAGCTCACCAGGAACAGGGGGGTTCGACGAGCAGTACTTC.

The V call is TRBV3-1, the J call TRBJ2-1, with TRBD2 matching over 10 bases. This CDR3 has 18 amino acids. CDR1 and CDR2 from the germline V gene are LGHDT and YNNKEL (reference sequence). After removal of 4 bases from V and 5 bases from J, the junction contained 14 bases not matched to a gene. CDR3 nucleotide sequence: TGTGCCAGCAGCCGCGAGGCCCTCGGACTAGCGGCCCACAATGAGCAGTTCTTC. It codes for CASSREALGLAAHNEQFF.

Only a few counts were recorded for this clonotype. The CDR3: CASSETWRALGNEQFF. CDR3 bases: TGCGCCAGCAGTGAGACCTGGAGGGCCCTAGGGAATGAGCAGTTCTTC. This chain connects TRBV10-2 to TRBJ2-1; D might be TRBD2 (6 bases). In germline, CDR1 is WSHSY, CDR2 SAAADI. V was clipped by 2 bases and J by 7 bases, with 18 bases between them. CDR3 length equals 16 residues.

There are many counts of this clonotype. CDR3 in DNA: TGTGCCAGCAACCCCCGCGGCAGGGCCACAGATACGCAGTATTTT. It yields the protein CASNPRGRATDTQYF. This rearrangement joins TRBV28 to TRBJ2-3; possible D gene TRBD1, 5 bases. Germline V gene lookup returns CDR1 MDHEN and CDR2 SYDVKM. This CDR3 is 15 amino acids long. V was cut by 7 bases and J by 2 bases, with 16 bases left in between.

This rearrangement joins TRBV27 to TRBJ2-7; 11 bases fit TRBD2. The V gene end was trimmed by 4 bases and the J gene end by 3 bases; junction bases not matched to a gene: 8. The CDR3 runs to 16 residues. The V gene's germline CDR1 is MNHEY and CDR2 SMNVEV (reference sequence). This CDR3 reads CASSSETGLAVYEQYF. The CDR3 DNA reads TGTGCCAGCAGTTCTGAAACGGGACTAGCGGTCTACGAGCAGTACTTC.

In this sample, this clonotype turned up many times. The junction shows a germline mismatch at one end, possibly a read error. This rearrangement joins TRBV2 to TRBJ2-7; D assignment may be TRBD1 or TRBD2 (7 bases each). From germline, CDR1 is SNHLY and CDR2 FYNNEI. The CDR3 length is 12 residues. CDR3 sequence (DNA): TGTGCCAGCACTCGAAACAGACAGGGAGGGTTCTTC. As protein: CASTRNRQGGFF.

This clonotype was counted ten times or more. The V gene is TRBV28, the J gene TRBJ1-3; D perhaps matches TRBD1 (6 bases). Germline CDR1 and CDR2: MDHEN and SYDVKM. This CDR3 comprises 16 residues. The V and J ends lost 0 bases and 6 bases respectively, with 15 bases between them. The chain's CDR3 is CASSLWQGTQENTIYF. DNA for the CDR3: TGTGCCAGCAGTTTATGGCAGGGGACTCAGGAAAACACCATATATTTT.

V is TRBV6-7 and J is TRBJ2-7; 9 bases match TRBD2. TRBV6-7 is an ORF; its function is uncertain. The CDR3 length is 11 residues. V was clipped by 11 bases and J by 6 bases; unmatched bases: 5. CDR3 nucleotide sequence: TGTGCCCCGGGACTAGCAATCGAGCAGTACTTC. This sequence encodes CAPGLAIEQYF.

In its sample, this clonotype was seen a few times. The V call is TRBV6-1, the J call TRBJ2-1; D remains unclear. This CDR3 has 13 residues. V was trimmed by 8 bases and J by 0 bases, leaving 8 bases between them. Germline values: CDR1 MNHNS, CDR2 SASEGT. The CDR3 region has the DNA TGTGCCAGCTCCAGCGTCTCCTACAATGAGCAGTTCTTC. Translated, it gives CASSSVSYNEQFF.

This clonotype appeared many times. The chain uses TRBV28 and TRBJ2-5; 9 bases align to TRBD2. V shed 3 bases, J shed 2 bases, and the junction held 4 bases outside the gene matches. CDR3 length equals 15 residues. Germline V gives CDR1 MDHEN, CDR2 SYDVKM. The CDR3 region has the DNA TGTGCCAGCAGTTTTCAGACTAGCGGACAAGAGACCCAGTACTTC. It codes for CASSFQTSGQETQYF.

V gene TRBV20-1 combines with J gene TRBJ2-2; D not resolved. This CDR3 has 17 residues. Germline V gene lookup returns CDR1 DFQATT and CDR2 SNEGSKA (reference sequence). The V end was cut by 2 bases, the J end by 1 base, with 17 bases between. CDR3 DNA sequence: TGCAGTGCTAGACAACCTCGTGTGGCGATGAACACCGGGGAGCTGTTTTTT. Encoded protein: CSARQPRVAMNTGELFF.

The CDR3 nucleotides read TGTGCCAGCAGCAAAGACAATCCTCGGGACACCGGGGAGCTGTTTTTT. Protein: CASSKDNPRDTGELFF. This chain links TRBV21-1 with TRBJ2-2. TRBV21-1 is shown as a pseudogene. The CDR3 is 16 amino acids.

This clonotype came up a few times. The chain links TRBV4-1 to TRBJ2-7; 11 bases are shared with TRBD2. The CDR3 is 16 amino acids. Germline V lookup: CDR1 MGHRA, CDR2 YSYEKL. J gave up 1 base and V 4 bases, and 6 bases lay outside the gene matches. Here the CDR3 reads CASSRSGTSGSYEQYF. DNA of the CDR3: TGCGCCAGCAGCCGATCAGGGACTAGCGGATCCTACGAGCAGTACTTC.

This clonotype was observed at least ten times. CDR3 DNA sequence: TGTGCTAGTGGTTTGAGGACAGGGGAAGCAACCGGGGAGCTGTTTTTT. Amino acid sequence: CASGLRTGEATGELFF. The chain uses TRBV12-5 and TRBJ2-2; the match to TRBD1 covers 9 bases. Germline V gene data show CDR1 as LGHNT and CDR2 as FRNRAP. This CDR3 region has 16 residues. J lost 5 bases, V lost 2 bases, and 6 bases had no gene match.

The table lists this clonotype with a few counts. The chain recombines TRBV11-1 with TRBJ1-4, with D possibly matching TRBD1 (6 bases). Germline assignment: CDR1 SGHAT and CDR2 FQDESV (reference sequence). The CDR3 has 18 amino acids. The ends were cut back, 5 bases at V and 4 bases at J, with 23 bases in the middle. This chain's CDR3 is CASSQRSDYRAFNEKLFF. The CDR3 DNA follows: TGTGCCAGCAGCCAACGGTCGGACTACAGGGCCTTTAATGAAAAACTGTTTTTT. Variable domain in full (rest from reference TRBV11-1 and TRBJ1-4): EAEVAQSPRYKITEKSQAVAFWCDPISGHATLYWYRQILGQGPELLVQFQDESVVDDSQLPKDRFSAERLKGVDSTLKIQPAELGDSAMYLCASSQRSDYRAFNEKLFFGSGTQLSVL.

The chain couples TRBV3-1 to TRBJ2-1, with D uncertain. The V end lost 10 bases, the J end lost 8 bases, and 24 bases lay between the germline ends. Per the germline V gene, CDR1 is LGHDT and CDR2 is YNNKEL (reference sequence). This CDR3 is 15 amino acids long. The chain's CDR3 is CATTQVDGPSDEQFF. The CDR3, as DNA: TGTGCCACCACCCAAGTCGACGGGCCTTCCGATGAGCAGTTCTTC.

The sample holds many counts of this clonotype. The V gene is TRBV3-1, the J gene TRBJ1-1, with TRBD1 matching 7 bases. V shed 6 bases, J shed 4 bases, and the junction held 2 bases outside the gene matches. The germline gives CDR1 LGHDT, CDR2 YNNKEL (reference sequence). This CDR3 is built from 12 residues. The CDR3 is CASRYRGTEAFF. In nucleotides, the CDR3 is TGTGCCAGCAGGTACAGGGGCACTGAAGCTTTCTTT.

The chain couples TRBV28 to TRBJ2-3; D is unclear. The CDR3 spans 12 residues. Trimming stripped 4 bases from V and 8 bases from J, with 10 bases between. The germline CDR1 and CDR2 sequences are MDHEN and SYDVKM. CDR3 sequence (DNA): TGTGCCAGCAGTTCCATAGTTGGTACGCAGTATTTT. Encoded protein: CASSSIVGTQYF.

At least ten counts were recorded for this clonotype. The J gene is TRBJ2-3, the V gene TRBV5-1, with 7 bases lining up with TRBD2. CDR1 and CDR2 from the germline V gene are SGHRS and YFSETQ. This CDR3 has 16 amino acids. J gave up 4 bases and V 4 bases, and 12 bases lay outside the gene matches. CDR3 coding DNA: TGCGCCAGCAGCCCCAATTTACTAGCGAACGCAGATACGCAGTATTTT. Translating it yields CASSPNLLANADTQYF.

In this sample, this clonotype turned up many times. The V gene is TRBV7-8, the J gene TRBJ2-7; possible D gene TRBD2, 6 bases. CDR1 is SGHVS and CDR2 is FQNEAQ in the germline V gene. This CDR3 has 15 amino acids. The V end lost 5 bases, the J end lost 0 bases, and 14 bases lay between the germline ends. The CDR3 region is CASSVRRGISYEQYF. The CDR3 bases are TGTGCCAGCAGCGTTAGGCGGGGCATCTCCTACGAGCAGTACTTC.

The sample holds a few counts of this clonotype. The V gene is TRBV5-1, the J gene TRBJ1-1; unclear D gene. The CDR3 is 13 residues long. The germline V and J ends were trimmed by 4 bases and 1 base, with 8 bases remaining between them. Germline values: CDR1 SGHRS, CDR2 YFSETQ. This chain's CDR3 is CASSPKRNTEAFF. The DNA of the CDR3 is TGCGCCAGCAGCCCTAAGAGGAACACTGAAGCTTTCTTT.